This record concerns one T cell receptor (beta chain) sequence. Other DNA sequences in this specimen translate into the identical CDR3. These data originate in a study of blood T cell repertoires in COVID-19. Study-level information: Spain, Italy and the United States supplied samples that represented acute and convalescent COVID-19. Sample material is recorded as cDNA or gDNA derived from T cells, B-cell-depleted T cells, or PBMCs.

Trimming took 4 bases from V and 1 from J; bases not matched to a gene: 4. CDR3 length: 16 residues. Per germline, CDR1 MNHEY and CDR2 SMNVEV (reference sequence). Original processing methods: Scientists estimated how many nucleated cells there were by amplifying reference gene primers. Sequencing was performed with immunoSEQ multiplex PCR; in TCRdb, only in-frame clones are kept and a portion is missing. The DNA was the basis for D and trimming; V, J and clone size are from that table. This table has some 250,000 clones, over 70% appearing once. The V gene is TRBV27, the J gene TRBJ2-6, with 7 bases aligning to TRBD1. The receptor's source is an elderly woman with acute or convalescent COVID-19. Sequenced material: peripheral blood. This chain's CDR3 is CASSSLTGSGANVLTF. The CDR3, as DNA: TGTGCCAGCAGTTCCCTGACAGGGTCTGGGGCCAACGTCCTGACTTTC.